Listed below are T cell receptor beta chains from one sample, sequenced in a study of regulatory T cells in long-lasting Graves disease. TCRdb recomputed calls from the multiplex PCR reads with MiXCR, one row per CDR3 protein. Of about 460,000 distinct CDR3 sequences listed, 20% to 25% are singletons. Sequenced material: peripheral blood mononuclear cells (PBMCs), taken when the disease was refractory, from a patient treated with antithyroid drugs. These receptors came from a female donor with Graves disease. CDR3s include the opening cysteine and the closing phenylalanine or tryptophan. The D gene is left open where the match is weak. The size entry is marked missing in some rows and otherwise reads once, few, many or a size class.

V gene,CDR3 length,J gene,clone size,D gene,CDR3 protein,CDR3 DNA
TRBV7-3,15,TRBJ2-5,many,TRBD2,CASSLSFGEGQTQYF,TGTGCCAGCAGCTTAAGCTTTGGGGAGGGGCAGACCCAGTACTTC
TRBV5-6,14,TRBJ2-7,.,TRBD1,CASSYDRGSYEQYF,TGTGCCAGCAGCTATGACAGGGGGTCCTACGAGCAGTACTTC
TRBV20-1,13,TRBJ2-5,.,.,CSAGRGTSETQYF,TGCAGTGCTGGGAGAGGCACCTCAGAGACCCAGTACTTC
TRBV2,17,TRBJ2-2,few,TRBD2,CASRDGLAGVRTGELFF,TGTGCCAGCAGGGATGGACTAGCGGGAGTTCGGACCGGGGAGCTGTTTTTT
TRBV11-2,18,TRBJ2-7,.,TRBD1,CASQGVTARAEVDPEQYF,TGTGCCAGCCAGGGGGTGACGGCCAGGGCGGAGGTAGACCCCGAGCAGTACTTC
TRBV7-2,13,TRBJ1-2,many,.,CASSWTASDGYTF,TGTGCCAGCAGCTGGACGGCCAGTGATGGCTACACCTTC
TRBV20-1,14,TRBJ2-7,.,.,CSARSPDFTKEQYF,TGCAGTGCTAGATCTCCGGACTTCACTAAAGAGCAGTACTTC
TRBV11-2,15,TRBJ2-5,.,.,CASSSAGLAEQTQYF,TGTGCCAGCAGCTCGGCGGGGCTAGCTGAGCAGACCCAGTACTTC
TRBV2,14,TRBJ1-5,many,TRBD1,CASRVGGMGQPQHF,TGTGCCAGCAGGGTAGGGGGCATGGGTCAGCCCCAGCATTTT
TRBV19,13,TRBJ2-5,few,TRBD1,CASRGLGGETQYF,TGTGCCAGCAGGGGGCTTGGGGGAGAGACCCAGTACTTC
TRBV27,14,TRBJ2-7,many,.,CASSFEGQTYEQYF,TGTGCCAGCAGTTTTGAGGGACAAACCTACGAGCAGTACTTC
TRBV7-9,15,TRBJ1-1,few,.,CASSLGGAGSTEAFF,TGTGCCAGCAGCTTAGGAGGTGCGGGTTCGACTGAAGCTTTCTTT
TRBV5-1,17,TRBJ2-3,.,TRBD2,CASSLQGAGGGADTQYF,TGCGCCAGCAGCTTGCAGGGAGCGGGGGGCGGGGCGGATACGCAGTATTTT
TRBV28,14,TRBJ1-2,few,TRBD1,CASSLRTGVYGYTF,TGTGCCAGCAGTTTGAGGACAGGGGTCTATGGCTACACCTTC
TRBV7-8,17,TRBJ1-4,many,.,CASSLVVGGRTNEKLFF,TGTGCCAGCAGCTTAGTTGTAGGGGGACGGACTAATGAAAAACTGTTTTTT
TRBV4-1,13,TRBJ2-7,.,.,CASSHQTAYEQYF,TGCGCCAGCAGCCACCAGACAGCCTACGAGCAGTACTTC
TRBV5-1,18,TRBJ2-3,few,TRBD2,CASSLAPASGSNTDTQYF,TGCGCCAGCAGCTTGGCCCCGGCTAGCGGGAGTAATACAGATACGCAGTATTTT
TRBV29-1,13,TRBJ1-4,few,.,CSAQRGVNEKLFF,TGCAGCGCCCAAAGGGGAGTTAATGAAAAACTGTTTTTT
TRBV11-1,15,TRBJ1-1,few,.,CASSLGPGQNTEAFF,TGTGCCAGCAGCTTGGGCCCAGGACAGAACACTGAAGCTTTCTTT
TRBV28,16,TRBJ2-7,many,TRBD1,CASTEPGQPWAYEQYF,TGTGCCAGCACCGAACCGGGACAGCCATGGGCCTACGAGCAGTACTTC
TRBV28,18,TRBJ2-2,.,.,CASSLSPSLGSETGELFF,TGTGCCAGCAGTTTATCCCCCTCCCTCGGGAGTGAGACCGGGGAGCTGTTTTTT
TRBV6-1,13,TRBJ1-5,many,.,CASMTGSGKPQHF,TGTGCCAGCATGACCGGGTCTGGGAAGCCCCAGCATTTT
TRBV12-3/TRBV12-4,16,TRBJ2-5,.,.,CASSFWNEGGSETQYF,TGTGCCAGCAGTTTCTGGAATGAAGGGGGGTCAGAGACCCAGTACTTC